Listed below are T cell receptor beta chains from one sample, sequenced in a study of cytomegalovirus exposure and HLA in healthy donors. Some clones are missing from TCRdb's copy, which holds only in-frame ones; the method was immunoSEQ multiplex PCR. The sample lists approximately 160,000 clones, about three quarters occurring once. The sample comprised PBMCs. All receptors come from a man aged 18 to 30 in good health and CMV-seropositive. The conserved cysteine and the conserved F or W are not part of the CDR3 here. A D gene is named only where the DNA matches it firmly.

d_call,v_call,cdr3_aa
TRBD1,TRBV30,AWSGGTATKPTGELF
TRBD2,TRBV5-1,ASSLRPSGTYNEQF
TRBD1,TRBV28,ASNGAGDRVTEAF
-,TRBV14,ASSQDRWTLELSQIYGYT
-,TRBV29-1,SVLPGDNYGYT
TRBD1,TRBV2,ASSGRSGTGDGYT
-,TRBV7-9,ASSLEGGHGDGYT
-,TRBV7-8,ASSLLRDNQPQH
TRBD1,TRBV9,ASSANSGQGTEAF
TRBD1,TRBV6-5,ASRLQLTGEYGYT
-,TRBV11-2,ASSLDWLRNQPQH
-,TRBV6-1,ATDPDRNNQPQH
TRBD2,TRBV28,ASRDQAGGGSYEQF
-,TRBV9,ASSVDGMATDTQY
-,TRBV7-2,ASSNSRAGQY
TRBD1,TRBV19,ASSTTGGPNSNQPQH
-,TRBV6-1,ASTDGGKKLF
TRBD2,TRBV7-8,ASSSSGVGTGELF
TRBD1,TRBV19,ASSVLGQANYGYT
-,TRBV7-9,ASSLARGVGNEQF
TRBD1,TRBV19,ASSLPGGTGGTEAF
-,TRBV4-2,ASSQESLGNQPQH
-,TRBV9,ASSPPSGTEAF
-,TRBV6-1,ASSEGGLAPGELF
-,TRBV2,ASGGGTEAF
TRBD1,TRBV29-1,SVRQGPTNTGELF
-,TRBV11-3,ASSPDSAEAF
TRBD1,TRBV2,ASSEGRGVGKTEAF